These 7 T cell receptor beta chains originate from one sample sequenced in a study of T cell repertoires in cytomegalovirus infection. Each CDR3 protein gets one entry after TCRdb re-called the reads with MiXCR. The sample shows some 500,000 distinct CDR3 sequences, under 45% of them seen only once. The antigens for these receptors are not known. The sequences come from cultured PBMCs, collected from culture after CMV antigen stimulation. These receptors all come from a human donor in good health (CMV status not recorded). Some clones in this sample may be carry-over from other donors' samples.

The chain is built from TRBV19 and TRBJ1-1; maybe TRBD1 (6 bases). Germline CDR1 LNHDA, CDR2 SQIVND (reference sequence). V lost 3 bases and J lost 5, with 10 bases in between. CDR3 size: 13 residues. CDR3 amino acids: CASSISTGTEAFF. For the CDR3, the DNA is TGTGCCAGTAGTATCTCCACAGGGACTGAAGCTTTCTTT.

This clonotype was observed once. The chain uses TRBV10-3 and TRBJ1-2; D might be TRBD1 (5 bases). CDR1 is ENHRY and CDR2 is SYGVKD in the germline V gene. V shed 2 bases and J shed 10 bases, with 8 bases lying between them. This CDR3 region has 11 residues. Written as DNA, the CDR3 is TGTGCCATCAGTGAGCCCGGGACCTACACCTTC. As protein: CAISEPGTYTF.

The J gene is TRBJ2-5, the V gene TRBV2; D not resolved. The CDR3 sequence is 13 residues long. Germline V lookup: CDR1 SNHLY, CDR2 FYNNEI. V lost 9 bases, J lost 3 bases, and 14 bases lay in between. CDR3 bases: TGTGCCAGTGGGATTTATGTGGAAGAGACCCAGTACTTC. Residues: CASGIYVEETQYF.

This clonotype came up many times. The rearrangement joins TRBV7-2 to TRBJ2-3; 10 nucleotides align to TRBD2. There are 15 residues in the CDR3. Trimming cost V 5 bases and J 4 bases; bases outside gene matches: 6. Germline CDR1 reads SGHTA; CDR2 reads FQGNSA. The CDR3 region has the DNA TGTGCCAGCAGCCTGGCTAGCGGGAGTTCAGATACGCAGTATTTT. Protein: CASSLASGSSDTQYF.

The V gene is TRBV6-2 or TRBV6-3, the J gene TRBJ2-7; TRBD2 matches 12 bases. V lost 5 bases to trimming and J lost 1 base; unmatched junction nucleotides: 3. Germline V gene lookup returns CDR1 MNHEY and CDR2 SVGEGT. The CDR3 runs 15 residues. CDR3 sequence reads: CASSRTSGRSYEQYF. CDR3 DNA sequence: TGTGCCAGCAGTCGCACTAGCGGGAGGTCCTACGAGCAGTACTTC.

This clonotype was found a few times. The chain uses TRBV7-2 and TRBJ2-2; no clear D gene. V was cut by 6 bases and J by 0 bases, with 5 bases left in between. The germline V gene has CDR1 SGHTA and CDR2 FQGNSA. CDR3 length: 13 amino acids. The CDR3 is CASRPSNTGELFF. In DNA form, the CDR3 reads TGTGCCAGCAGGCCGTCGAACACCGGGGAGCTGTTTTTT.

The chain joins TRBV10-3 to TRBJ1-2; D unclear. Germline V gene data show CDR1 as ENHRY and CDR2 as SYGVKD. CDR3 length: 14 amino acids. Trimming stripped 2 bases from V and 8 bases from J, with 15 bases between. The CDR3 DNA follows: TGTGCCATCAGTGAGCCGCCCGCCCCAAGAGGCTACACCTTC. It codes for CAISEPPAPRGYTF.